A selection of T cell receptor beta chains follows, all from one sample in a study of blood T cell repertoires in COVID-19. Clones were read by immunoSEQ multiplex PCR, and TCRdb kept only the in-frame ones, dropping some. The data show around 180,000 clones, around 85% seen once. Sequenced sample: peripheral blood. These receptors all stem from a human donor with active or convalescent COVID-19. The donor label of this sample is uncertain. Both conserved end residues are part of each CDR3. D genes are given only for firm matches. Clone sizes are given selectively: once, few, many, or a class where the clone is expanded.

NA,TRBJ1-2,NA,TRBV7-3,CASAGGDGHGYTF,TGTGCCAGCGCAGGAGGGGATGGTCATGGCTACACCTTC
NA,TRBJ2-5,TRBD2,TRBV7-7,CASSHPGGETQYF,TGTGCCAGCAGTCACCCGGGAGGGGAGACCCAGTACTTC
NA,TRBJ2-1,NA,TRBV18,CASSPPRVYEQFF,TGTGCCAGCTCACCACCCAGGGTCTATGAGCAGTTCTTC
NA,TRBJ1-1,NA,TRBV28,CASSLGQGAFF,TGTGCCAGCAGTTTGGGACAAGGAGCTTTCTTT
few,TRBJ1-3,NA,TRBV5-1,CASSLASSGNTIYF,TGCGCCAGCAGCTTGGCTAGCTCTGGAAACACCATATATTTT
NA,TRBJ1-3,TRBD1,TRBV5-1,CASSLGQGLGNTIYF,TGCGCCAGCAGCTTGGGACAGGGGCTAGGAAACACCATATATTTT
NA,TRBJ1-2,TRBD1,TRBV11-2,CASSFTGAKTF,TGTGCCAGCAGCTTTACAGGGGCGAAAACCTTC
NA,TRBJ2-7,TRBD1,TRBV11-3,CASSLGGQAKEQYF,TGTGCCAGCAGCTTAGGGGGACAGGCGAAAGAGCAGTACTTC
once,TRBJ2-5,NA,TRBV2,CASSPEAEETQYF,TGTGCCAGCTCTCCGGAGGCCGAAGAGACCCAGTACTTC
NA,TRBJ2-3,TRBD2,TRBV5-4,CASSASGLAGRDTQYF,TGTGCCAGCAGCGCCTCCGGACTAGCGGGAAGGGATACGCAGTATTTT
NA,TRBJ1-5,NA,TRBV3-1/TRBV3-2,CASSLRQVRPQHF,TGTGCCAGCAGCCTACGGCAGGTCCGGCCCCAGCATTTT
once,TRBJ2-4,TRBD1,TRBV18,CASSPPHLGQGRDIQYF,TGTGCCAGCTCACCACCACACCTCGGACAGGGTAGGGACATTCAGTACTTC
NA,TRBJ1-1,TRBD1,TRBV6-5,CASSYSQGAEAFF,TGTGCCAGCAGTTACTCTCAGGGGGCTGAAGCTTTCTTT
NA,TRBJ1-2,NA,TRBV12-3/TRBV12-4,CASSISEVGYTF,TGTGCCAGCAGTATATCCGAGGTTGGCTACACCTTC
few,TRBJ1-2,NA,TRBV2,CASRGGNYGYTF,TGTGCCAGCAGGGGGGGTAACTATGGCTACACCTTC
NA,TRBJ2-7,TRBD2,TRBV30,CAWSARTSGSYEQYF,TGTGCCTGGAGTGCCAGGACTAGCGGATCCTACGAGCAGTACTTC
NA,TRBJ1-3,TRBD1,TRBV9,CASSFGTAGNTIYF,TGTGCCAGCAGCTTCGGGACAGCGGGAAACACCATATATTTT
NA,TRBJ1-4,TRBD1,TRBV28,CASLGQGAVEKLFF,TGTGCCAGCTTGGGACAGGGGGCGGTTGAAAAACTGTTTTTT
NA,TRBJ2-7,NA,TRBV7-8,CASSLAGLAFYEQYF,TGTGCCAGCAGCTTAGCGGGCCTAGCGTTCTACGAGCAGTACTTC
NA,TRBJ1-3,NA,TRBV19,CASNQGPTIYF,TGTGCCAGTAACCAGGGGCCCACCATATATTTT
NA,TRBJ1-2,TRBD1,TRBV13,CASSPGQGEVYGYTF,TGTGCCAGCAGCCCAGGACAGGGAGAAGTATATGGCTACACCTTC
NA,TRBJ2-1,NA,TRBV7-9,CASSLAHFRQDYNEQFF,TGTGCCAGCAGCTTAGCGCACTTCCGCCAAGACTACAATGAGCAGTTCTTC
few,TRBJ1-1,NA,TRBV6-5,CASRGDTEAFF,TGTGCCAGCAGAGGGGACACTGAAGCTTTCTTT
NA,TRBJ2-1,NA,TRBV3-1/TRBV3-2,CASSQDAAGEQFF,TGTGCCAGCAGCCAAGATGCGGCTGGAGAGCAGTTCTTC
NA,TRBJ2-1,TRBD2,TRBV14,CASSQVGSGSSEQFF,TGTGCCAGCAGCCAAGTTGGTAGCGGGAGTAGTGAGCAGTTCTTC
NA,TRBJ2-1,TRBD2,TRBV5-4,CASSLGTSGIYEQFF,TGTGCCAGCAGCTTGGGGACTAGCGGGATATATGAGCAGTTCTTC
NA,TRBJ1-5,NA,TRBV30,CAWSVGGSDQPQHF,TGTGCCTGGAGTGTGGGGGGTAGTGATCAGCCCCAGCATTTT
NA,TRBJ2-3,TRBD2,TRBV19,CASSAGGTDTQYF,TGTGCCAGTAGTGCGGGGGGCACAGATACGCAGTATTTT
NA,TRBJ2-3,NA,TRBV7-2,CASTDPGAGRSDTQYF,TGTGCCAGCACAGACCCGGGAGCCGGCAGATCAGATACGCAGTATTTT
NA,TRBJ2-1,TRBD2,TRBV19,CASSIGNSGFYNEQFF,TGTGCCAGTAGTATAGGTAATAGCGGGTTTTACAATGAGCAGTTCTTC
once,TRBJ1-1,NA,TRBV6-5,CASSYAGGNTEAFF,TGTGCCAGCAGCTACGCCGGGGGGAACACTGAAGCTTTCTTT
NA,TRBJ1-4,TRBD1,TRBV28,CASSGGMRTNEKLFF,TGTGCCAGCTCAGGGGGCATGAGGACTAATGAAAAACTGTTTTTT
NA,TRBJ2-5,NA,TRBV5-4,CASSPGGREETQYF,TGTGCCAGCAGCCCCGGCGGGCGGGAAGAGACCCAGTACTTC
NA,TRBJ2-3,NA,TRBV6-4,CASSDGLRDTDTQYF,TGTGCCAGCAGTGACGGGTTACGGGACACAGATACGCAGTATTTT
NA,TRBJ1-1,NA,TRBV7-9,CASMRVMNTEAFF,TGTGCCAGCATGAGAGTCATGAACACTGAAGCTTTCTTT
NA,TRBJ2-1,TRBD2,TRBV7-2,CASSPTTGLGGNEQFF,TGTGCCAGCAGCCCGACGACGGGACTAGGGGGCAATGAGCAGTTCTTC
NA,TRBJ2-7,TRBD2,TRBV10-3,CAISGGTSDEQYF,TGTGCCATCAGTGGAGGGACTAGCGACGAGCAGTACTTC
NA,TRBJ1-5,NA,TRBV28,CASIEGGNQPQHF,TGTGCCAGCATAGAGGGTGGCAATCAGCCCCAGCATTTT
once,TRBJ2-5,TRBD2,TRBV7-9,CASSLDGRRETQYF,TGTGCCAGCAGCTTAGACGGGAGGAGGGAGACCCAGTACTTC
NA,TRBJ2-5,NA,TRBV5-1,CASSLEGGIPQETQYF,TGCGCCAGCAGCTTGGAGGGCGGGATCCCTCAAGAGACCCAGTACTTC
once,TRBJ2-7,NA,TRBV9,CASSMGGGYEQYF,TGTGCCAGCAGCATGGGAGGGGGGTACGAGCAGTACTTC